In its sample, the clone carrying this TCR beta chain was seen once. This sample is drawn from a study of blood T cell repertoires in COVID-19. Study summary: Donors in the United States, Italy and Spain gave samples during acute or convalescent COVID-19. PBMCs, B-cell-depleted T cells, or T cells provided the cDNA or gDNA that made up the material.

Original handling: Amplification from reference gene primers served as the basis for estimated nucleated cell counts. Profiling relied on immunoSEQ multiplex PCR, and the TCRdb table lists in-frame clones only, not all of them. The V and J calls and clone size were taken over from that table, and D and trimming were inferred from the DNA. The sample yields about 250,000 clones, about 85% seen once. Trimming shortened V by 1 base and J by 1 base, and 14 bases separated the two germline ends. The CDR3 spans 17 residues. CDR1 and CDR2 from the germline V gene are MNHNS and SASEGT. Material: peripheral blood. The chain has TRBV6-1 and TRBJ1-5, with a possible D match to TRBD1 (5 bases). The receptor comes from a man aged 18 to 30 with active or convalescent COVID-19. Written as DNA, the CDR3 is TGTGCCAGCAGTGAAGATTTTAGGGGCGGAAGCAATCAGCCCCAGCATTTT. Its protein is CASSEDFRGGSNQPQHF.